This T cell receptor beta chain was obtained from a study of neurological immune-mediated disorders. This clonotype has ten or more counts. TCRdb called the 5' RACE reads again in MiXCR, with one record for every CDR3 protein. The table includes 47,000 or so distinct CDR3 sequences, 9% to 10% detected once. Per the germline V gene, CDR1 is SGHDT and CDR2 is YYEEEE. CDR3 length equals 15 residues. V was trimmed by 4 bases and J by 1 base, leaving 14 bases between them. Time point in this sample: longitudinal time-point 1 (baseline). PBMCs numbering 2 million and stored at -80 C yielded the unsorted libraries.

The material sequenced was PBMCs. J is TRBJ1-1 and V is TRBV5-6; D not resolved. The sequence was obtained from a woman aged 40-49 years in good health. In nucleotides, the CDR3 is TGTGCCAGCAGCCCGCCAGCGTTTAGGAACACTGAAGCTTTCTTT. This sequence encodes CASSPPAFRNTEAFF.